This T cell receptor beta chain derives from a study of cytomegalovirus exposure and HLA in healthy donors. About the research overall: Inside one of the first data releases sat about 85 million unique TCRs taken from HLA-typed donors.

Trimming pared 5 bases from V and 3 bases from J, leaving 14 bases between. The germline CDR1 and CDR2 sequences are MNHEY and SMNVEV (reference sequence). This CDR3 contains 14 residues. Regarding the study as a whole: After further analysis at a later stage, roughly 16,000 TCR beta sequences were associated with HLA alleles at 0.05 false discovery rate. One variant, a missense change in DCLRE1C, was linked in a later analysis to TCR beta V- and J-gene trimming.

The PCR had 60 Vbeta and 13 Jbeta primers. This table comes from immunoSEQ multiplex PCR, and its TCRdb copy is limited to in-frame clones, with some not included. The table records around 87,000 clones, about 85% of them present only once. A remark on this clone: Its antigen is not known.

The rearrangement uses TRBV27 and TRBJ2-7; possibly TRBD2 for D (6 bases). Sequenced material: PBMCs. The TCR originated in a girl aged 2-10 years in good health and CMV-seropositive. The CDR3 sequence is CASSPVRGSYEQYF. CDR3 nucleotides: TGTGCCAGCAGTCCCGTGCGGGGCAGCTACGAGCAGTACTTC.